The next 6 T cell receptor beta chains were all read from a single sample in a study of blood T cell repertoires in COVID-19. Repertoires were generated with immunoSEQ multiplex PCR, while TCRdb's copy carries only in-frame clones and drops some. This sample has about 210,000 clones, with about 86% found just once. The source material was PBMCs or T cells enriched from blood (not recorded which). Source of these receptors: a woman aged 25 to 39 who had been exposed to COVID-19.

This rearrangement joins TRBV19 to TRBJ2-2; 14 positions agree with TRBD2. The CDR3 sequence is 16 residues long. The V gene end was trimmed by 2 bases and the J gene end by 6 bases; junction bases not matched to a gene: 2. Germline V gives CDR1 LNHDA, CDR2 SQIVND (reference sequence). The CDR3 DNA reads TGTGCCAGTAGTATACGGGGACTAGCGGGGGCCGGGGAGCTGTTTTTT. It is translated as CASSIRGLAGAGELFF.

The J gene is TRBJ1-6, the V gene TRBV29-1, with D uncertain. Trimming left V 4 bases short and J 6 bases short, with 10 bases between. Germline CDR1 is SQVTM and CDR2 is ANQGSEA. The CDR3 loop spans 13 amino acids. The CDR3 reads CSVGTSSNSPLHF. Written as DNA, the CDR3 is TGCAGCGTTGGTACATCTAGTAATTCACCCCTCCACTTT.

The chain joins TRBV10-3 to TRBJ2-7; 8 bases align to TRBD2. The CDR3 runs to 14 residues. V lost 5 bases to trimming and J lost 3 bases; unmatched junction nucleotides: 6. The germline V gene has CDR1 ENHRY and CDR2 SYGVKD. CDR3 amino acids: CAISSGGGNYEQYF. As DNA, the CDR3 is TGTGCCATCAGTTCCGGCGGGGGGAACTACGAGCAGTACTTC.

About this clone: One end of the junction does not line up with germline, which may come from a read error. V and J are TRBV6-2 or TRBV6-3 and TRBJ1-2; possibly TRBD1 for D (5 bases). Germline V CDR1 and CDR2: MNHEY, SVGEGT. The CDR3 extends over 13 amino acids. The CDR3 spells CASSPQANYGYTF. In nucleotides, the CDR3 is TGTGCCAGCAGTCCACAGGCTAATTATGGCTACACCTTC.

The chain links TRBV11-2 to TRBJ1-4, with 11 positions matching TRBD1. The germline V gene has CDR1 SGHAT and CDR2 FQNNGV. The J segment lost 7 bases and the V segment lost 6 bases, leaving 13 bases of the junction unmatched. The CDR3 length is 17 residues. The CDR3 spells CASSSGQGAVYGEKLFF. In DNA, the CDR3 is TGTGCCAGCAGTTCTGGACAGGGGGCGGTATACGGTGAAAAACTGTTTTTT.

This sequence joins TRBV5-1 and TRBJ2-1; TRBD1 matches at 7 bases. Germline V gene sequence: CDR1 SGHRS, CDR2 YFSETQ. This CDR3 is built from 15 residues. The junction had 8 bases not matched to a gene; V was cut back by 2 bases and J by 6 bases. CDR3 protein: CASSLQGPTFNEQFF. CDR3 in DNA: TGCGCCAGCAGCTTACAGGGGCCGACATTCAATGAGCAGTTCTTC.